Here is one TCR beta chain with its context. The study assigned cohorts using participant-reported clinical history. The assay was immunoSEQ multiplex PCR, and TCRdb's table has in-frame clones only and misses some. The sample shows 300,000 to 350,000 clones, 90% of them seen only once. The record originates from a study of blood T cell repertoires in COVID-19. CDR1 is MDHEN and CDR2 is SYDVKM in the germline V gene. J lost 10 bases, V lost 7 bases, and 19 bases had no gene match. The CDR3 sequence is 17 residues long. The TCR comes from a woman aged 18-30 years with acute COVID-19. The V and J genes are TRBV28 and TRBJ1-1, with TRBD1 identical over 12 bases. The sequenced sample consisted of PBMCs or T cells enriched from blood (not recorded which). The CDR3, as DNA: TGTGCCAGCAAGGCATCCGGGACAGGGGGCGCCGGGCTGGGAGCTTTCTTT. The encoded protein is CASKASGTGGAGLGAFF.